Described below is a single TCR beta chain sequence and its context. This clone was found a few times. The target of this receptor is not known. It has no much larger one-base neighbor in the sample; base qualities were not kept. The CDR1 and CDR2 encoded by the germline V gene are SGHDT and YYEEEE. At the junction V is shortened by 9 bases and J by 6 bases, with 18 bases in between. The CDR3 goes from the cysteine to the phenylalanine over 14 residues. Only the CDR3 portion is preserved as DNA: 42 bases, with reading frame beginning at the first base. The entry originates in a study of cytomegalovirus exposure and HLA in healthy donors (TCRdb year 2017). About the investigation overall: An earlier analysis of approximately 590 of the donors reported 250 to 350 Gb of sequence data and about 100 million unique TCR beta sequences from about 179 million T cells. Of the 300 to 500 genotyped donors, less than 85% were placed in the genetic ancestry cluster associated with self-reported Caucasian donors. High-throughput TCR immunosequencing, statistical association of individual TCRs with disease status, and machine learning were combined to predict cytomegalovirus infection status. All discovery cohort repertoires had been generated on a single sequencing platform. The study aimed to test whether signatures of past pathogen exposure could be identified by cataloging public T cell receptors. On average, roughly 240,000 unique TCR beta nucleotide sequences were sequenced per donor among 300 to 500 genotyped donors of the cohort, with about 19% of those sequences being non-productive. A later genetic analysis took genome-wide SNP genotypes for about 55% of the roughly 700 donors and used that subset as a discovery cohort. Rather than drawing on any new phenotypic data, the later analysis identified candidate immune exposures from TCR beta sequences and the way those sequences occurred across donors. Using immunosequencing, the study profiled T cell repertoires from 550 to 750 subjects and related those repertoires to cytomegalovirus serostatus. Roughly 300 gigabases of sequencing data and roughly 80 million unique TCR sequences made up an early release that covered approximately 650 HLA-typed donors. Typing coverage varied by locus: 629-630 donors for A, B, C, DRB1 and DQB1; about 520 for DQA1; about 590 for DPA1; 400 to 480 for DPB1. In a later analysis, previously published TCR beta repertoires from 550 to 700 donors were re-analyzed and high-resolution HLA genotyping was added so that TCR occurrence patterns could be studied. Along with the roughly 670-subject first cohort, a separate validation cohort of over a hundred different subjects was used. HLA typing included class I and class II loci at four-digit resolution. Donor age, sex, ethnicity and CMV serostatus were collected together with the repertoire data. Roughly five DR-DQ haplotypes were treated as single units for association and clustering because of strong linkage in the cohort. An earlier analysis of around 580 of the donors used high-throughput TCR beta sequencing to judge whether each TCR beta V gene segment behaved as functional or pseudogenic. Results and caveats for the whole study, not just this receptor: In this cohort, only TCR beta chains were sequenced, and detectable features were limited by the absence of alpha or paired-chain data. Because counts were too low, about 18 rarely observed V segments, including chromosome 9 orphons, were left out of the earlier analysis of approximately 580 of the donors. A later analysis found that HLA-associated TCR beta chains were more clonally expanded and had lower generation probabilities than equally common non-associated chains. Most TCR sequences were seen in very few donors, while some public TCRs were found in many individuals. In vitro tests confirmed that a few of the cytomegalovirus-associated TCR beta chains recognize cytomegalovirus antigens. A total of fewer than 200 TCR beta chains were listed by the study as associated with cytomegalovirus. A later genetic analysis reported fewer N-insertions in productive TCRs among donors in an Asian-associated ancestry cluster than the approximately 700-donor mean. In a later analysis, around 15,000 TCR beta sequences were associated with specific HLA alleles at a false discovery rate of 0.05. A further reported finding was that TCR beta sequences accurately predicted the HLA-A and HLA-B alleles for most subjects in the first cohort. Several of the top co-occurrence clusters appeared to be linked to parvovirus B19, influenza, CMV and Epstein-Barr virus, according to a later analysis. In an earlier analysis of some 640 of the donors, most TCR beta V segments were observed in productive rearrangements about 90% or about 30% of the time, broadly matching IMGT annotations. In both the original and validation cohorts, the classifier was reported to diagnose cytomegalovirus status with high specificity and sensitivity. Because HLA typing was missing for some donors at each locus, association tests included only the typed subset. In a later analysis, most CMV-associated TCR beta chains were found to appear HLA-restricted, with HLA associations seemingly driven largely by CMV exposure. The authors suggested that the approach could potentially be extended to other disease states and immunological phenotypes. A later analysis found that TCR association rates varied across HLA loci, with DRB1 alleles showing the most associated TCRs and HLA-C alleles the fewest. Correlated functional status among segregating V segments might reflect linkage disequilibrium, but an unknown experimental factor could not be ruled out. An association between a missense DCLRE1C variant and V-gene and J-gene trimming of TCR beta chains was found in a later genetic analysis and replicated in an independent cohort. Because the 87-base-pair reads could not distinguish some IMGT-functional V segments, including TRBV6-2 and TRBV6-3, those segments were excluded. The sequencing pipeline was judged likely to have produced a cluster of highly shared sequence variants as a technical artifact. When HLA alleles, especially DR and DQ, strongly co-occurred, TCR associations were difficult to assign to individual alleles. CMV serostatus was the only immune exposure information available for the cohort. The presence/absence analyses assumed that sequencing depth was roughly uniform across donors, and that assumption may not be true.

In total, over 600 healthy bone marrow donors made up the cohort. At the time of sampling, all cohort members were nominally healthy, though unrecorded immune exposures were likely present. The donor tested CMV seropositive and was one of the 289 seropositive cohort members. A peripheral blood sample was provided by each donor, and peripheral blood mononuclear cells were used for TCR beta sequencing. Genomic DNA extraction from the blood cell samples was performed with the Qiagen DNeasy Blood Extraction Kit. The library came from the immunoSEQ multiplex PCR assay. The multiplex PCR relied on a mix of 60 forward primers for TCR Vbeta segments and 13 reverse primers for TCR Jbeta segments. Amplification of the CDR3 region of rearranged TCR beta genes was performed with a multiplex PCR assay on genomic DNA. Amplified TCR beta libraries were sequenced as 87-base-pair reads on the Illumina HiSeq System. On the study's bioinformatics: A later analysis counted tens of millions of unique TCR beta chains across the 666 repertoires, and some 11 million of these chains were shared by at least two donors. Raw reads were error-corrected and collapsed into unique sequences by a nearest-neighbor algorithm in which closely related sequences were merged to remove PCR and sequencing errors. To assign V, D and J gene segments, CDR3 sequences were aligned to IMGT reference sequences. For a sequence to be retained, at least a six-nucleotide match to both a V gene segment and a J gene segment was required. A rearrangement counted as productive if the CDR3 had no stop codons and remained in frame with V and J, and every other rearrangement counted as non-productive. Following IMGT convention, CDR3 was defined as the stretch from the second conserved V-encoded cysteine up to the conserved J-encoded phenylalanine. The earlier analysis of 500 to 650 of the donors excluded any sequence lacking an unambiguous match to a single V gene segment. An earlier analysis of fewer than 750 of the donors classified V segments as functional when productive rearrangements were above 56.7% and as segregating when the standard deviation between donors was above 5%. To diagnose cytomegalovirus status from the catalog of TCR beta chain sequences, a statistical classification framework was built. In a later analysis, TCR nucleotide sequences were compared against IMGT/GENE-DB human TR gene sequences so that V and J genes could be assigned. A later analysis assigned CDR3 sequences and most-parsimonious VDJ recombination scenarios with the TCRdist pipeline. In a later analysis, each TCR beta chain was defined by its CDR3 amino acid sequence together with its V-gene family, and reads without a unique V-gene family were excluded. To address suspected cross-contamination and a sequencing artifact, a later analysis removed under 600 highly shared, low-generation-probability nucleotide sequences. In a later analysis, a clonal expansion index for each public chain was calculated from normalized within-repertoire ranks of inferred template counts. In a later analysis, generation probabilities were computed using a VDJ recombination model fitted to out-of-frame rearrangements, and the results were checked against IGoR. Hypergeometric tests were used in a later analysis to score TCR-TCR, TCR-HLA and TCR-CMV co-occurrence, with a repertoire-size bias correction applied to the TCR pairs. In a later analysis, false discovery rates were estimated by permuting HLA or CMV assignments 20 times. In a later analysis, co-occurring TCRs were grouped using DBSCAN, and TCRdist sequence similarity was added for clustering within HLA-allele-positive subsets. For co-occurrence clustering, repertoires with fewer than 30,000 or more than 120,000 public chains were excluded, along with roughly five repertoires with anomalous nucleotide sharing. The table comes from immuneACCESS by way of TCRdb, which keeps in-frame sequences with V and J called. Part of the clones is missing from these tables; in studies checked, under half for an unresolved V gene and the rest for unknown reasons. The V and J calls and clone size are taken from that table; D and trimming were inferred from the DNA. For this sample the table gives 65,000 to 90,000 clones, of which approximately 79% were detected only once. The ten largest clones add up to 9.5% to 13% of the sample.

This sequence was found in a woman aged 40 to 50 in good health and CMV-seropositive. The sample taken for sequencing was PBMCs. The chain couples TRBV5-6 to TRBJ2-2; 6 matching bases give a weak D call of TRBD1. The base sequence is TGTGCCACCTCCGGGGACAAGGGGGCCGGGGAGCTGTTTTTT. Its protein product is CATSGDKGAGELFF.